This section outlines one T cell receptor beta chain sequence together with its context. This specimen comes from a study of blood T cell repertoires in COVID-19. Study summary: Sites across the United States, Italy and Spain contributed samples from acute and convalescent COVID-19. PBMCs, B-cell-depleted T cells, or T cells provided the cDNA or gDNA that made up the material.

Germline lookup yields CDR1 MNHEY and CDR2 SVGAGI. V gave up 5 bases and J gave up 7 bases, with 21 bases separating them. This CDR3 has 15 residues. Original data processing: By means of reference gene primer amplification, nucleated cell counts were estimated. TCRdb's table, derived via immunoSEQ multiplex PCR, lists solely in-frame clones and lacks some. The DNA gave D and trimming, while V, J and clone size come from that table. The sample lists roughly 700,000 clones, just under 90% occurring once. This chain links TRBV6-5 with TRBJ2-7, with D possibly matching TRBD1 (5 bases). The receptor was isolated from a woman aged 18-35 years with acute or convalescent COVID-19. The sample was peripheral blood. This chain's CDR3 is CASSPLSQGLGEQYF. In DNA form, the CDR3 reads TGTGCCAGCAGTCCCCTCTCGCAGGGTTTGGGGGAGCAGTACTTC.